The 10 T cell receptor beta chains below all came from one sample that was sequenced in a study of shared clonotypes between healthy human individuals (dated by TCRdb to the early 2020s). For the CD8 naive samples, CD45RO-negative cells were positively selected for CCR7, yielding a CD45RA+CCR7+ population from which TemRA cells were excluded. The library relied on the immunoSEQ multiplex PCR assay. The clones in this table, taken by TCRdb from immuneACCESS, are in-frame only. Not every clone is retained; where verified, under half of the shortfall comes from an unresolved V gene, and the cause of the rest is unknown. This sample has around 2,000,000 clones in its table, and about 95% of those were observed once. The ten largest clones capture approximately 1.2% of the sample. The source material was naive CD8+ T cells sorted from blood. The cell subset or site label for this specimen denotes: CD45RA+CCR7+. Every receptor here comes from a man between 18 and 35 years old in good health.

The gene calls are TRBV13 and TRBJ1-4; TRBD1 matches at 8 bases. Germline lookup yields CDR1 PRHDT and CDR2 FYEKMQ (reference sequence). This CDR3 contains 15 residues. Trimming cost V 2 bases and J 4 bases; bases outside gene matches: 3. This chain's CDR3 is CASSLKGQGNEKLFF. The CDR3, as DNA: TGTGCCAGCAGCTTAAAAGGACAGGGTAATGAAAAACTGTTTTTT.

The chain links TRBV27 to TRBJ2-3; D might be TRBD2 (6 bases). V was trimmed by 4 bases and J by 2 bases, leaving 16 bases between them. Germline assignment: CDR1 MNHEY and CDR2 SMNVEV (reference sequence). This CDR3 has 16 amino acids. In nucleotides, the CDR3 is TGTGCCAGCAGTTCAAAACCGGGACTCACCACAGATACGCAGTATTTT. This translates into CASSSKPGLTTDTQYF.

This chain links TRBV10-2 with TRBJ1-5; no clear D gene. V lost 10 bases and J lost 5, with 18 bases in between. Germline-derived CDR1 and CDR2 are WSHSY and SAAADI. This CDR3 has 14 residues. CDR3 sequence reads: CANPAPGSDQPQHF. The CDR3 nucleotides read TGCGCCAACCCGGCACCGGGGAGTGATCAGCCCCAGCATTTT.

As concerns this clone: Other DNA variants within this sample encode the same CDR3. The chain carries TRBV5-1 and TRBJ2-7, with TRBD1 as a possible D gene (5 bases). The CDR3 extends over 13 amino acids. V shed 4 bases and J shed 3 bases, with 11 bases lying between them. Germline loops: CDR1 SGHRS, CDR2 YFSETQ. The CDR3 nucleotides are TGCGCCAGCAGCCTTGGGGCAGGCTACGAGCAGTACTTC. It yields the protein CASSLGAGYEQYF.

The J gene is TRBJ2-7, the V gene TRBV6-6; perhaps TRBD1 as D (6 bases). CDR3 length: 16 residues. V lost 0 bases and J 2 bases, leaving 14 bases between the germline ends. The germline V gene has CDR1 MNHNY and CDR2 SVGAGI (reference sequence). The CDR3: CASSYSQGQGAYEQYF. The DNA for the CDR3 is TGTGCCAGCAGTTACTCACAGGGCCAAGGGGCCTACGAGCAGTACTTC.

The genes are TRBV4-3 and TRBJ2-7; no clear D gene. There are 13 residues in the CDR3. V lost 0 bases and J 3 bases, leaving 6 bases between the germline ends. CDR1 is LGHNA and CDR2 is YSLEER in the germline V gene. DNA for the CDR3: TGCGCCAGCAGCCAAGATGAGAGCTACGAGCAGTACTTC. Protein product: CASSQDESYEQYF.

The gene calls are TRBV9 and TRBJ1-2; D remains unclear. Germline V gene sequence: CDR1 SGDLS, CDR2 YYNGEE. The CDR3 is made up of 13 amino acids. V was shortened by 0 bases and J by 3 bases, with 6 bases between the two germline ends. The chain's CDR3 is CASSVDGYYGYTF. Here the CDR3 DNA reads TGTGCCAGCAGCGTAGATGGGTACTATGGCTACACCTTC.

The chain is built from TRBV15 and TRBJ2-7; 9 bases fit TRBD1. Per the germline V gene, CDR1 is LNHNV and CDR2 is YYDKDF (reference sequence). The CDR3 has 14 residues. Trimming cost V 4 bases and J 5 bases; bases outside gene matches: 6. CDR3 nucleotide sequence: TGTGCCACCAGCACCGGGACAGGGTTGGACGAGCAGTACTTC. Amino acids: CATSTGTGLDEQYF. The complete variable domain, with remaining parts taken from reference TRBV15 and TRBJ2-7, reads DAMVIQNPRYQVTQFGKPVTLSCSQTLNHNVMYWYQQKSSQAPKLLFHYYDKDFNNEADTPDNFQSRRPNTSFCFLDIRSPGLGDTAMYLCATSTGTGLDEQYFGPGTRLTVT.

In this sample, this clone turned up once. The genes are TRBV2 and TRBJ2-3; a weak D match, TRBD2 (6 bases). The CDR3 is 17 residues long. V was clipped by 5 bases and J by 2 bases, with 20 bases between them. Germline V CDR1 and CDR2: SNHLY, FYNNEI. CDR3 protein: CASSSPLSGSITDTQYF. The DNA of the CDR3 is TGTGCCAGCAGTTCACCACTCTCCGGGAGTATCACAGATACGCAGTATTTT. The whole variable domain, filled in from reference TRBV2 and TRBJ2-3, reads EPEVTQTPSHQVTQMGQEVILRCVPISNHLYFYWYRQILGQKVEFLVSFYNNEISEKSEIFDDQFSVERPDGSNFTLKIRSTKLEDSAMYFCASSSPLSGSITDTQYFGPGTRLTVL.

The V gene is TRBV28, the J gene TRBJ1-5; 9 nucleotides line up with TRBD1. This CDR3 is built from 18 residues. J lost 0 bases, V lost 6 bases, and 12 bases had no gene match. Per the germline V gene, CDR1 is MDHEN and CDR2 is SYDVKM. The CDR3 sequence: CASSTRDRVFYSNQPQHF. The CDR3 DNA follows: TGTGCCAGCAGCACCAGGGACAGGGTTTTTTATAGCAATCAGCCCCAGCATTTT.